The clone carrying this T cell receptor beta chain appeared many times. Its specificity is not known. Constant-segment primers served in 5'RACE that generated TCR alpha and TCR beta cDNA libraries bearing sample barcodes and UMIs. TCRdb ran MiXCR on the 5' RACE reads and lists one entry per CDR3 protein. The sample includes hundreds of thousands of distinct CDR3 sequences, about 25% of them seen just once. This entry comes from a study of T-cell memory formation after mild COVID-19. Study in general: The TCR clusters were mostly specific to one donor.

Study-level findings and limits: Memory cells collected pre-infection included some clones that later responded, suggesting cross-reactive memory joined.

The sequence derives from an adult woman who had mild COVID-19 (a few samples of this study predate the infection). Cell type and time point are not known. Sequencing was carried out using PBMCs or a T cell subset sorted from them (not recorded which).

In DNA form, the CDR3 reads TGCAGTGCTAGTGGGACAGGGGGCTACAATGAGCAGTTCTTC. It specifies CSASGTGGYNEQFF. The J gene is TRBJ2-1, the V gene TRBV20-1, with 11 bases lining up with TRBD1. Germline V lookup: CDR1 DFQATT, CDR2 SNEGSKA (reference sequence). V lost 3 bases, J lost 3 bases, and 1 base stayed unmatched. This CDR3 is built from 14 residues.